This paragraph reports one T cell receptor beta chain. This record belongs to a study of siplizumab effects on memory and regulatory T cells. Trimming stripped 2 bases from V and 8 bases from J, with 16 bases between. Germline V gene lookup returns CDR1 GTSNPN and CDR2 SVGIG (reference sequence). The CDR3 runs to 13 residues. Sequencing was performed with immunoSEQ multiplex PCR; in TCRdb, only in-frame clones are kept and a portion is missing. This sample has 50,000 or so clones, with 95% to 97% found just once. The origin of this receptor is a human donor in good health. The V and J genes are TRBV30 and TRBJ2-7; D perhaps matches TRBD2 (5 bases). Source material: naive CD4+ T cells sorted from blood. The CDR3, as DNA: TGTGCCTGGAGTCGGAGGAAAGTCGCGAAGCAGTACTTC. It specifies CAWSRRKVAKQYF.